This entry describes one TCR beta chain. Naive CD8 isolation took CD45RO-negative cells positively selected for CCR7 and excluded terminally differentiated effector memory CD45RA+ cells. Germline CDR1 SGHNT, CDR2 YYREEE (reference sequence). The CDR3 contains 16 residues. V lost 1 base and J 4 bases, leaving 17 bases between the germline ends. An even split of each subset's genomic DNA across several immunoSEQ plates was performed. The repertoire was sequenced with immunoSEQ multiplex PCR; TCRdb's copy has only in-frame clones and lacks some. The sample consists of 1.5 million to 2.5 million clones, just under 95% of them appearing once. The data were obtained in a study of shared clonotypes between healthy human individuals. Study-wide background: CD8 memory received one plate per donor, CD8 naive two, CD4 memory three and CD4 naive three.

The V and J genes are TRBV5-4 and TRBJ1-2, with a tentative D call TRBD1 (5 bases). The sequencing input was naive CD8+ T cells sorted from blood. This clonotype was obtained from a man between 18 and 35 years old in good health. The CDR3 loop reads CASSLLSGTAAYGYTF. DNA for the CDR3: TGTGCCAGCAGCTTGTTGTCCGGGACGGCGGCCTATGGCTACACCTTC.